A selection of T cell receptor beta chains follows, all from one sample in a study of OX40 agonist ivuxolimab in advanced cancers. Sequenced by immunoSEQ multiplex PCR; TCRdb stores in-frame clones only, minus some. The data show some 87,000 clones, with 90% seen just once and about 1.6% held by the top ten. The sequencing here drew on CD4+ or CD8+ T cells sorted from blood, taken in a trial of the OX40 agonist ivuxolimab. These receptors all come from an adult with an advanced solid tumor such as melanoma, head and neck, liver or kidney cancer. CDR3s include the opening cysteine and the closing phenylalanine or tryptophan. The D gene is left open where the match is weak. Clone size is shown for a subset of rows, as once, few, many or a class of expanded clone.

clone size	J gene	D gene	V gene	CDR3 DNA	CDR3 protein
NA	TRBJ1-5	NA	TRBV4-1	TGCGCCAGCAGCCAAGGGCCAGGGGATAGCAATCAGCCCCAGCATTTT	CASSQGPGDSNQPQHF
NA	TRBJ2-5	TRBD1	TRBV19	TGTGCCAGTAAGGGGGACAGCCAAGAGACCCAGTACTTC	CASKGDSQETQYF
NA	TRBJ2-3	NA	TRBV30	TGTGCCTGCTCAGGGGACGGCACAGATACGCAGTATTTT	CACSGDGTDTQYF
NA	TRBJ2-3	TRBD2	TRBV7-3	TGTGCCAGCAGCTTATTAGCGGGAGAGGCAGATACGCAGTATTTT	CASSLLAGEADTQYF
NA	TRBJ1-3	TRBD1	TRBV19	TGTGCCAGTAGTACCGGACAGGGTCCTGGAAACACCATATATTTT	CASSTGQGPGNTIYF
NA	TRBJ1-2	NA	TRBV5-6	TGTGCCAGCAGCTGGAGGGATAGGACCACGCTCGGGGGCTACACCTTC	CASSWRDRTTLGGYTF
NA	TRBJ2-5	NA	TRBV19	TGTGCCAGTAGTATACGGACCAATCAGCGGGAGACCCAGTACTTC	CASSIRTNQRETQYF
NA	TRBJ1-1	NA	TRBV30	TGTGCCTGGAGTCCAACACGGAACACTGAAGCTTTCTTT	CAWSPTRNTEAFF
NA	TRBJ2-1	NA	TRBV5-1	TGCGCCAGCAGCTTAATAGTAGGCGAGGGCAATGAGCAGTTCTTC	CASSLIVGEGNEQFF
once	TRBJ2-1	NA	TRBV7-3	TGTGCCAGCAGCCCAGCGACTGGTGAGCAGTTCTTC	CASSPATGEQFF
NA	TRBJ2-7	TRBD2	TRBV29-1	TGCAGCGTTGTGGCTAGCGGGACCTCCGGGGGGGAGCAGTACTTC	CSVVASGTSGGEQYF
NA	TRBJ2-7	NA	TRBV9	TGTGCCAGCAGCCGCTCGGCCGGCTCCTACGAGCAGTACTTC	CASSRSAGSYEQYF
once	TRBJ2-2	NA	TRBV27	TGTGCCAGCAGTTTAAGGTTCAGAGACACCGGGGAGCTGTTTTTT	CASSLRFRDTGELFF
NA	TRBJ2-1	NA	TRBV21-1	TGTGCCAGCGGATTGCCCCTTGAGGGTGAGCAGTTCTTC	CASGLPLEGEQFF
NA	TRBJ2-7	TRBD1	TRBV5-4	TGTGCCAGCAGCTCGCCGGGACAGGGTATCGACGAGCAGTACTTC	CASSSPGQGIDEQYF
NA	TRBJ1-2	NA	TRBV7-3	TGTGCCAGCAGCCTTGACAGGCTTGACTATGGCTACACCTTC	CASSLDRLDYGYTF
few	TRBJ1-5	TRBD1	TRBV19	TGTGCCAGTAGTATAGATTATTGGGACAGGGGTAGGTATAGCAATCAGCCCCAGCATTTT	CASSIDYWDRGRYSNQPQHF
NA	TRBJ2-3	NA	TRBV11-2	TGTGCCAGCAGCTTAATCGGGAGTGGAGATACGCAGTATTTT	CASSLIGSGDTQYF
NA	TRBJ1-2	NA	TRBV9	TGTGCCAGCAGCGGACTCTACCCCCTTAACTATGGCTACACCTTC	CASSGLYPLNYGYTF
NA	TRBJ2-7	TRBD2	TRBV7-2	TGTGCCAGCAGCTTCTCTAGCGGGAGGGCAGTCTACGAGCAGTACTTC	CASSFSSGRAVYEQYF
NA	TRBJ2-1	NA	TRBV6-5	TGTGCCAGCAGTTACCGGGACTCTCAAAATGAGCAGTTCTTC	CASSYRDSQNEQFF
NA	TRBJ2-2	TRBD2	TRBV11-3	TGTGCCAGCGTCTTACTAGCGGGAGGAAACACCGGGGAGCTGTTTTTT	CASVLLAGGNTGELFF
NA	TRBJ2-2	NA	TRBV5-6	TGTGCCAGCAGCGCCCGGATTGCTGGGGAGCTGTTTTTT	CASSARIAGELFF
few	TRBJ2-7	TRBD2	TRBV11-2	TGTGCCAGCAGCCGTAGCGGGAGGGCCTACGAGCAGTACTTC	CASSRSGRAYEQYF
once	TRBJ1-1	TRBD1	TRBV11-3	TGTGCCAGCAGCTTTGGACAGGACACTGAAGCTTTCTTT	CASSFGQDTEAFF
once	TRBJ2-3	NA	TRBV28	TGTGCCAGCAGTTTAGACGGGGGTGGCACAGATACGCAGTATTTT	CASSLDGGGTDTQYF
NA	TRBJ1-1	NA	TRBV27	TGTGCCAGCACTTTTGTGGGGGCCCGGAACACTGAAGCTTTCTTT	CASTFVGARNTEAFF
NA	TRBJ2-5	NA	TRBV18	TGTGCCAGCTCCCCATCAGGGGGGGAGACCCAGTACTTC	CASSPSGGETQYF
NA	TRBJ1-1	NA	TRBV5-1	TGCGCCAGCAGATCCGACAGGAACACTGAAGCTTTCTTT	CASRSDRNTEAFF
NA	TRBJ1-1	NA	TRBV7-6	TGTGCCAGCAGCTTATATGGGGGGCACACTGAAGCTTTCTTT	CASSLYGGHTEAFF
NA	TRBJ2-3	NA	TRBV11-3	TGTGCCAGCAGCTTAGGGCGTACAGATACGCAGTATTTT	CASSLGRTDTQYF
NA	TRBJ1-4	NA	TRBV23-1	TGCGCCAGAATCCAGCGGGGGGCCCGGGGCGAAAAACTGTTTTTT	CARIQRGARGEKLFF
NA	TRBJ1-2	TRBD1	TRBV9	TGTGCCAGCAGCGCCTTGACAGGGGACACCGATGGCTACACCTTC	CASSALTGDTDGYTF
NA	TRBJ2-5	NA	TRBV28	TGTGCCAGCAGGGGGGTGGGTAACGGTGAGACCCAGTACTTC	CASRGVGNGETQYF
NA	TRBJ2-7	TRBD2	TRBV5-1	TGCGCCAGCAGCTCCGTCCCAACCGGACTAGCGGGAGAGAGGTCCTACGAGCAGTACTTC	CASSSVPTGLAGERSYEQYF
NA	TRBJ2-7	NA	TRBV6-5	TGTGCCAGCAGTTACTCGAGATTGATGAGCTACGAGCAGTACTTC	CASSYSRLMSYEQYF
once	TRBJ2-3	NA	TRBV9	TGTGCCAGCAGCGTAGGACCCCAACGGCCAGATACGCAGTATTTT	CASSVGPQRPDTQYF
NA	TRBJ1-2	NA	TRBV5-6	TGTGCCAGCAGCACTACTAACTATGGCTACACCTTC	CASSTTNYGYTF
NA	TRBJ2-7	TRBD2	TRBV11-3	TGTGCCAGCAGCTTAGTCTCGACTAGCGGGAGCTACGAGCAGTACTTC	CASSLVSTSGSYEQYF
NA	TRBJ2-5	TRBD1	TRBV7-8	TGTGCCAGCAGCCGTATCCGGGACAGGGTTTTCGAGACCCAGTACTTC	CASSRIRDRVFETQYF
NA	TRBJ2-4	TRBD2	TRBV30	TGTGCCTGGAGTGCCGGTCGTCTAGCGGAGGGGTGGGACATTCAGTACTTC	CAWSAGRLAEGWDIQYF
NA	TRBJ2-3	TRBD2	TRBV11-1	TGTGCCAGCAGCCAGGTCGGTAGCGGGAGCACAGATACGCAGTATTTT	CASSQVGSGSTDTQYF
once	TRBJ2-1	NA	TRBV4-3	TGCGCCAGCAGCCAAGCGGGGGCAAATTACAATGAGCAGTTCTTC	CASSQAGANYNEQFF
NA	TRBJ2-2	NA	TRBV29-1	TGCAGCGGGGGCTCCAGGAACACCGGGGAGCTGTTTTTT	CSGGSRNTGELFF
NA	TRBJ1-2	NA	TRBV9	TGTGCCAGCAGCGTAGTAGAGAACTATGGCTACACCTTC	CASSVVENYGYTF
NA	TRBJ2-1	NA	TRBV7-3	TGTGCCAGCAGCTTAGGGGAATACAATGAGCAGTTCTTC	CASSLGEYNEQFF
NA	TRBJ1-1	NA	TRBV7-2	TGTGCCAGCAGCCCCACGGGGGGCCAAACTGAAGCTTTCTTT	CASSPTGGQTEAFF